The present entry profiles one TCR beta chain with its context. Here immunoSEQ multiplex PCR was the method, and the copy in TCRdb shows in-frame clones only, minus some. The sample has approximately 280,000 clones; about nine tenths are singletons. The source of the sample is a study of blood T cell repertoires in COVID-19. The overall study: T cells, B-cell-depleted T cells, or PBMCs supplied cDNA or gDNA.

Everyone who took part was about 18 to 90 years old, and they came from 24 US areas. Before being deemed recovered, Cohort 3 donors had two negative PCRs, clearance, or symptom resolution. The CDR3 has 14 amino acids. This TCR was recovered from a woman under 30 who had recovered from COVID-19. This chain connects TRBV21-1 to TRBJ1-5; the listed D gene, TRBD1, was not tested against the DNA. TRBV21-1 is listed as a pseudogene. The sequenced sample consisted of PBMCs or T cells enriched from blood (not recorded which). The CDR3 is CASSKGQGNKPQHF. The DNA for the CDR3 is TGTGCCAGCAGCAAGGGGCAGGGTAACAAGCCCCAGCATTTT.